This entry concerns a single TCR beta chain. CDR3 length: 15 residues. J gave up 4 bases and V 1 base, and 6 bases lay outside the gene matches. CDR1 and CDR2 (germline): DFQATT, SNEGSKA (reference sequence). For TCRbeta, the library was prepared with unique molecular identifiers. TCRdb re-called the PCR reads with MiXCR, one entry per CDR3 protein. The profile shows around 400,000 distinct CDR3 sequences, approximately 10% of them singletons. This sample stems from a study of T-cell reconstitution after alpha-beta-depleted transplantation in children. The sequence came from a human donor who donated a stem cell graft to a child with acute myeloid leukemia. This sequence joins TRBV20-1 and TRBJ2-1; 8 positions match TRBD2. The material was PBMCs from the stem cell graft donor, obtained from the stem cell graft. The DNA of the CDR3 is TGCAGTGCTAGAGGAGGAGCGGGGGCGTACAATGAGCAGTTCTTC. This encodes CSARGGAGAYNEQFF.